Each of the 9 T cell receptor beta chains below was sequenced from the same sample in a study of radiotherapy plus CTLA-4 blockade in lung cancer. Repertoires were generated with immunoSEQ multiplex PCR, while TCRdb's copy carries only in-frame clones and drops some. Of 20,000 to 25,000 clones detected, around 66% appear once; the ten largest clones hold 3.6%. Sequenced material: peripheral blood, taken from a patient treated with radiotherapy plus ipilimumab. These receptors originate from a human donor with non-small cell lung cancer who had stable disease on radiotherapy plus ipilimumab.

This clone has just a few counts. The CDR3: CASRAPGLTSTTDTQYF. CDR3 nucleotide sequence: TGTGCCAGCAGGGCCCCAGGATTGACAAGTACTACAGATACGCAGTATTTT. The V and J genes are TRBV5-4 and TRBJ2-3; D gene ambiguous. This CDR3 has 17 amino acids. The V gene lost 5 bases and the J gene lost 3 bases, with 22 bases spanning the gap. In germline, CDR1 is SGHNT, CDR2 YYREEE (reference sequence).

Only a few counts were recorded for this clone. The chain is built from TRBV10-1 and TRBJ2-7; TRBD2 might be the D (5 bases). The V end was cut by 2 bases, the J end by 4 bases, with 6 bases between. CDR1 and CDR2 (germline): WNHNN, SYGVQD (reference sequence). The CDR3 extends over 12 amino acids. CDR3 sequence (DNA): TGCGCCAGCAGTGAGACTAGTTACGAGCAGTACTTC. Translating it yields CASSETSYEQYF.

The chain carries TRBV13 and TRBJ2-7; D uncertain. The CDR3 covers 14 residues. Trimming removed 3 bases from V and 6 bases from J, with 15 bases in between. Germline V gene lookup returns CDR1 PRHDT and CDR2 FYEKMQ (reference sequence). The DNA for the CDR3 is TGTGCCAGCAGCTTGCGGATTAAGGTGGGCGAGCAGTACTTC. Protein product: CASSLRIKVGEQYF.

The rearrangement joins TRBV5-1 to TRBJ2-5; 8 nucleotides align to TRBD1. Germline loops: CDR1 SGHRS, CDR2 YFSETQ. The CDR3 covers 16 residues. V trimming: 4 bases; J trimming: 5 bases; junction bases outside the gene matches: 13. CDR3 DNA sequence: TGCGCCAGCAGCGTCCAGACAGGGGCCGGGTTTGAGACCCAGTACTTC. The encoded protein is CASSVQTGAGFETQYF.

This clone was seen a few times. The chain has TRBV12-5 and TRBJ2-3; D gene unclear. Germline V gene sequence: CDR1 LGHNT, CDR2 FRNRAP. Trimming shortened V by 2 bases and J by 0 bases, and 3 bases separated the two germline ends. The CDR3 has 13 residues. This CDR3 reads CASGLTSTDTQYF. DNA of the CDR3: TGTGCTAGTGGTTTGACTAGCACAGATACGCAGTATTTT.

This clone was detected only once. The V and J genes are TRBV7-2 and TRBJ2-7; D is perhaps TRBD1 (6 bases). In germline, CDR1 is SGHTA, CDR2 FQGNSA. Trimming took 5 bases from V and 1 from J, leaving 9 bases between them. The CDR3 totals 13 residues. The chain's CDR3 is CASSRRGSYEQYF. CDR3 DNA sequence: TGTGCCAGCAGCCGCAGGGGATCCTACGAGCAGTACTTC.

This chain connects TRBV27 to TRBJ1-5; the D is unclear. Per germline, CDR1 MNHEY and CDR2 SMNVEV (reference sequence). CDR3 length: 13 residues. V dropped 3 bases and J dropped 10 bases, with 13 bases sitting between them. CDR3 nucleotide sequence: TGTGCCAGCAGTTTGAGGCCGTCGACCCCCCAGCATTTT. Protein product: CASSLRPSTPQHF.

This clone was counted a few times. This chain connects TRBV6-6 to TRBJ1-5; no clear D gene. This CDR3 contains 12 residues. Germline-derived CDR1 and CDR2 are MNHNY and SVGAGI (reference sequence). V was shortened by 7 bases and J by 6 bases, with 10 bases between the two germline ends. CDR3 sequence: CASTGFGQPQHF. CDR3 nucleotide sequence: TGTGCCAGCACGGGATTCGGTCAGCCCCAGCATTTT.

This chain links TRBV15 with TRBJ2-1; 14 nucleotides match TRBD2. V was clipped by 1 base and J by 10 bases; unmatched bases: 6. CDR1 and CDR2 from the germline V gene are LNHNV and YYDKDF (reference sequence). The CDR3 contains 16 residues. CDR3 sequence reads: CATSRAGLAGGVEQFF. CDR3 nucleotide sequence: TGTGCCACCAGCAGAGCTGGACTAGCGGGAGGTGTAGAGCAGTTCTTC.